One T cell receptor (beta chain) is described in this entry. Its antigen is undetermined. This entry belongs to a study of cytomegalovirus exposure and HLA in healthy donors. Study-wide results and limits: The investigators catalogued 164 TCR beta chains as cytomegalovirus-associated.

CDR1 MNHEY and CDR2 SVGAGI come from the germline V gene. The CDR3 is 15 residues long. Deletions cut 4 bases from V and 7 bases from J, with 17 bases between. PCR amplification relied on 60 Vbeta primers (plus 13 Jbeta primers). Profiled with immunoSEQ multiplex PCR; TCRdb holds only in-frame clones, not every one. The sample gives more than 85,000 clones, roughly four fifths of which show up once; roughly 1.3% is in the top ten. Sequenced material: PBMCs. The clonotype was recovered from a man aged 40-49 years in good health and CMV-seronegative. V and J are TRBV6-5 and TRBJ1-5; TRBD1 might be the D (5 bases). CDR3 nucleotide sequence: TGTGCCAGCAGTTCCCGGGGGGGTTTAGGGCAGCCCCAGCATTTT. Protein: CASSSRGGLGQPQHF.